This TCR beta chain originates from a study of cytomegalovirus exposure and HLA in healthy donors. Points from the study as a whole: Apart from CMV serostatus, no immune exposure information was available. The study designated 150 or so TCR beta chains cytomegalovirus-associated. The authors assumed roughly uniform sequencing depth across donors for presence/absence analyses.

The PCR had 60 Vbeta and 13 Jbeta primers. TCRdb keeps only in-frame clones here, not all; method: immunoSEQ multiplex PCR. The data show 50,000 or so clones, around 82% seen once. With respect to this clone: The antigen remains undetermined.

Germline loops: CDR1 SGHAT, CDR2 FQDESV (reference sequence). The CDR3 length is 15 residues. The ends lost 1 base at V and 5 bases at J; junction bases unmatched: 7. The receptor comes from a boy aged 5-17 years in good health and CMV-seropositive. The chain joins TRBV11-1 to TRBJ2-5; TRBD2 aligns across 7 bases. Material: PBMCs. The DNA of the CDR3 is TGTGCCAGCAGCTTAGGGGCCCACGGGGGGGAGACCCAGTACTTC. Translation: CASSLGAHGGETQYF.